A selection of T cell receptor beta chains follows, all from one sample in a study of cytomegalovirus exposure and HLA in healthy donors. Profiled with immunoSEQ multiplex PCR; TCRdb holds only in-frame clones, not every one. The sample consists of about 210,000 clones, roughly 78% of them appearing once. The material sequenced was PBMCs. The source is a boy aged 5-17 years in good health and CMV-seronegative. The CDR3 runs from the conserved cysteine through the conserved F or W. The D gene is left open where the match is weak. The size of a clone is reported for some rows only, either as once, few or many, or as a class for expanded clones.

len	abundance	v_gene	d_gene	j_gene	CDR3aa	CDR3nt
13	NA	TRBV7-6	NA	TRBJ2-3	CASSLSGTDTQYF	TGTGCCAGCAGCTTATCGGGCACAGATACGCAGTATTTT
13	NA	TRBV7-2	NA	TRBJ2-5	CASRGAGEEPQYF	TGTGCCAGCAGGGGGGCGGGGGAAGAGCCCCAGTACTTC
15	NA	TRBV4-1	TRBD1	TRBJ1-2	CASSVPRGQDYGYTF	TGCGCCAGCAGCGTACCCAGGGGGCAGGACTATGGCTACACCTTC
15	NA	TRBV6-5	NA	TRBJ1-1	CASSPLLEGTTEAFF	TGTGCCAGCAGTCCCCTCCTGGAGGGGACCACTGAAGCTTTCTTT
15	few	TRBV4-1	TRBD1	TRBJ1-2	CASSQEDRGGYGYTF	TGCGCCAGCAGCCAAGAGGACAGGGGGGGGTATGGCTACACCTTC
12	few	TRBV30	NA	TRBJ1-1	CAWKLQNTEAFF	TGTGCCTGGAAATTACAGAACACTGAAGCTTTCTTT
12	NA	TRBV2	NA	TRBJ2-7	CASSQGPDEQYF	TGTGCCAGCTCGCAGGGGCCAGACGAGCAGTACTTC
16	NA	TRBV5-1	NA	TRBJ1-2	CASSLVAGRRAEGYTF	TGCGCCAGCAGCTTGGTGGCAGGGCGCCGGGCGGAAGGCTACACCTTC
15	NA	TRBV4-1	TRBD2	TRBJ2-7	CASSPTSGGPYEQYF	TGCGCCAGCAGCCCCACTAGCGGGGGCCCTTACGAGCAGTACTTC
17	NA	TRBV10-1	NA	TRBJ2-5	CASSESQAGPNQETQYF	TGCGCCAGCAGTGAGTCTCAGGCAGGGCCGAACCAAGAGACCCAGTACTTC
15	NA	TRBV19	TRBD1	TRBJ1-5	CATSKDRGLDQPQHF	TGTGCCACTTCTAAGGACAGGGGCCTTGATCAGCCCCAGCATTTT
14	NA	TRBV7-9	NA	TRBJ2-7	CASSWGDSTYEQYF	TGTGCCAGCAGCTGGGGGGACAGCACCTACGAGCAGTACTTC
17	few	TRBV7-9	TRBD1	TRBJ2-7	CASSLNRRTGSSYEQYF	TGTGCCAGCAGCTTAAATCGCCGGACAGGGAGCTCCTACGAGCAGTACTTC
16	NA	TRBV10-3	NA	TRBJ1-3	CAIRRAEGSGGNTIYF	TGTGCCATCAGGAGGGCCGAGGGCTCGGGAGGGAACACCATATATTTT
16	NA	TRBV7-6	TRBD1	TRBJ2-1	CASSLMRGPNNGEQFF	TGTGCCAGCAGCTTAATGAGGGGGCCAAACAATGGTGAGCAGTTCTTC
14	NA	TRBV18	NA	TRBJ2-7	CASSPDDYSYEQYF	TGTGCCAGCTCACCAGACGACTACTCCTACGAGCAGTACTTC
15	NA	TRBV6-1	NA	TRBJ1-1	CASSRWGGENTEAFF	TGTGCCAGCTCTCGCTGGGGGGGAGAGAACACTGAAGCTTTCTTT
14	once	TRBV5-1	NA	TRBJ1-3	CASSLGPQGNTIYF	TGCGCCAGCAGCTTGGGCCCGCAGGGAAACACCATATATTTT